This T cell receptor (beta chain) was recovered during a study of T cell repertoires in cytomegalovirus infection. Across the whole study: It was the public TCR beta signatures that indicated both CMV infection and matching HLA type.

The V and J ends lost 0 bases and 0 bases respectively, with 8 bases between them. The CDR3 consists of 15 residues. Germline V gene data show CDR1 as MNHEY and CDR2 as SVGAGI. This clonotype showed up many times. The antigen is unknown. Study results and caveats: HLA-C-restricted, CMV-specific TCR beta clonotypes were dominant ex vivo. Public TCR beta family frequency separated CMV-and-HLA carriers, including in an independent cohort.

TCRdb re-derived calls from the reads in MiXCR, one entry per CDR3 protein. The sample includes hundreds of thousands of distinct CDR3 sequences, roughly a sixth seen only once; the top ten take around 13%. The chain has TRBV6-5 and TRBJ1-1; D gene ambiguous. The sample taken for sequencing was PBMCs. This receptor was obtained from a human donor in good health (CMV status not recorded). Some clones in this sample may be carry-over from other donors' samples. Written as DNA, the CDR3 is TGTGCCAGCAGTTACTCCGGCACTATGAACACTGAAGCTTTCTTT. Translated: CASSYSGTMNTEAFF.